The text below deals with one T cell receptor (beta chain). What it binds is not known. The data originate from a study of T-cell reconstitution after alpha-beta-depleted transplantation in children. Unique molecular identifiers were incorporated during preparation of the TCRbeta library. In TCRdb, the PCR reads were re-called with MiXCR into one record per CDR3 protein. This table holds about 7,900 distinct CDR3 sequences, around 30% found once. This CDR3 has 12 amino acids. Germline V lookup: CDR1 LNHDA, CDR2 SQIVND (reference sequence). The V end was cut by 8 bases, the J end by 5 bases, with 12 bases between. Findings and caveats of the study: Surviving recipient T cells and thymic progenitors produced the high day-60 TCRbeta diversity seen in some patients.

This TCR came from a boy younger than two who had a stem cell transplant for SCID, so the T cells may come from the graft donor. This chain joins TRBV19 and TRBJ2-5, with D perhaps TRBD2 (5 bases). The sample here was peripheral blood, taken 60 days after TCRalphabeta/CD19-depleted stem cell transplant. DNA of the CDR3: TGTGCCAGTTCGGCTAGCAGGGAGACCCAGTACTTC. Amino acid sequence: CASSASRETQYF.